This T cell receptor (beta chain) was sequenced during a study of cytomegalovirus exposure and HLA in healthy donors. Study findings and constraints: Rarity held for most TCR sequences, but there were some public TCRs that occurred in many donors. It was confirmed in vitro that a few of the CMV-associated chains were specific for CMV antigens.

Every donor was a healthy person donating bone marrow. Researchers ran the PCR with 60 Vbeta and 13 Jbeta primers. Original analysis: Counted up in a later analysis, unique TCR beta chains came to some 72 million, with about 9.9 million shared. Profiled with immunoSEQ multiplex PCR; TCRdb holds only in-frame clones, not every one. The V and J calls and clone size are taken from that table; D and trimming were inferred from the DNA. This sample carries 200,000 to 250,000 clones, around 80% of them seen once, and the ten largest clones take around 0.44%. Comment on this clone: The antigen is unknown.

The CDR3 runs to 14 residues. With 3 bases clipped from V and 5 bases from J, the junction kept 6 bases outside the gene matches. The germline gives CDR1 SGHNT, CDR2 YENEEA. Sequenced: PBMCs. This TCR derives from a boy aged 10-17 years in good health and CMV-seronegative. The chain uses TRBV11-3 and TRBJ1-1, with 7 bases aligning to TRBD1. CDR3 residues: CASSLTGFDTEAFF. The CDR3 DNA reads TGTGCCAGCAGCTTGACAGGGTTTGATACTGAAGCTTTCTTT. Filled out from reference TRBV11-3 and TRBJ1-1, the complete variable domain reads EAGVVQSPRYKIIEKKQPVAFWCNPISGHNTLYWYLQNLGQGPELLIRYENEEAVDDSQLPKDRFSAERLKGVDSTLKIQPAELGDSAVYLCASSLTGFDTEAFFGQGTRLTVV.